This T cell receptor beta chain was documented in a study of T-cell reconstitution after alpha-beta-depleted transplantation in children. Study-level results: About two months after transplant, alpha-beta T cells reportedly came from several hundred expanded graft clones. T-cell numbers and diversity, one year after transplant, stemmed largely from T cells that were newly produced. Certain patients had high TCRbeta diversity at day 60, and it came from recipient T cells and thymic progenitors that survived.

CDR3 length: 12 residues. V was pared by 3 bases and J by 8 bases, with 2 bases of the junction left unmatched. Unique molecular identifiers tagged the TCRbeta library. Via MiXCR, TCRdb re-called the PCR reads, giving one row per CDR3 protein. The table lists a few hundred thousand distinct CDR3 sequences, approximately 23% of them singletons. This clonotype was counted ten times or more. What it binds is not known. The specimen was PBMCs, mostly from graft donor cells, collected 180 days after TCRalphabeta/CD19-depleted stem cell transplant. The TCR comes from a male patient under 18 who had a stem cell transplant for acute lymphoblastic leukemia, so the T cells may come from the graft donor. This rearrangement joins TRBV12-3 or TRBV12-4 to TRBJ1-1, with 8 bases aligning to TRBD1. CDR3 DNA sequence: TGTGCCAGCAGTTTCGGACAGGGAGAAGCTTTCTTT. Amino acids: CASSFGQGEAFF.